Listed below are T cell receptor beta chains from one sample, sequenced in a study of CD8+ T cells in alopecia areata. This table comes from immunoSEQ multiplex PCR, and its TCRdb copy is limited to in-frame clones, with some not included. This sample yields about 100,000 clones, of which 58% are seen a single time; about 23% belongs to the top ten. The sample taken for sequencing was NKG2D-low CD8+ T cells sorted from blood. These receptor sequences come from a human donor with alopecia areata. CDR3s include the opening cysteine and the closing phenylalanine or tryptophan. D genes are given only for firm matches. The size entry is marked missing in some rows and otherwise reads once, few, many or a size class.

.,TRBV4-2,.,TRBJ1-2,TGTGCCAGCAGCCACGTCGGATCAGGGAACTATGGCTACACCTTC,CASSHVGSGNYGYTF
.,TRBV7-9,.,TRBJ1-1,TGTGCCAGCAGCAAAGCGGGGGACACTGAAGCTTTCTTT,CASSKAGDTEAFF
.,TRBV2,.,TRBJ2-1,TGTGCCAGCAGCACTCCGCGACGTTCATTCGAAAATGAGCAGTTCTTC,CASSTPRRSFENEQFF
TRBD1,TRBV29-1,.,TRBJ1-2,TGCAGCGTTGCTGGGACAGACTTTAACTATGGCTACACCTTC,CSVAGTDFNYGYTF
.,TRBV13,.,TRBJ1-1,TGTGCCAGCAGCTTCGGGGGTTGGGACACTGAAGCTTTCTTT,CASSFGGWDTEAFF
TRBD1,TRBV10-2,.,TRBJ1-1,TGCGCCAGCACGAGAGACAGGGGGCCGACTGAAGCTTTCTTT,CASTRDRGPTEAFF
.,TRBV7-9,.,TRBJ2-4,TGTGCCAGCAGCTTACCCACGGACTCAGCCAAAAACATTCAGTACTTC,CASSLPTDSAKNIQYF
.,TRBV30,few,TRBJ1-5,TGTGCCTGGAGAGGGCGAGAGAATCAGCCCCAGCATTTT,CAWRGRENQPQHF
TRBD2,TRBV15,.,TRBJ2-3,TGTGCCACCAGCAGGGGACTAGCGGACACAGATACGCAGTATTTT,CATSRGLADTDTQYF
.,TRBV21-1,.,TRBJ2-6,TGTGCCAGCAGCAGGTGGACAGGGACCCACTCTGGGGCCAACGTCCTGACTTTC,CASSRWTGTHSGANVLTF
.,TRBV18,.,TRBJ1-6,TGTGCCAGCTCACAAGACCGGAGCTCCTATAATTCACCCCTCCACTTT,CASSQDRSSYNSPLHF